Included here is one T cell receptor beta chain sequence, with context. What it binds is not known. This specimen belongs to a study of long-term antiretroviral therapy in people with HIV. The study, taken as a whole, reports: Those clones which expanded before ART made up the dominant part of the repertoire at all time points. Researchers lacked any data on ART adherence, viral resistance or therapy changes. Repertoires from HIV showed CDR3 length ranges narrower than those of controls.

The run of the v3.0 immunoSEQ assay was at survey level. Method: immunoSEQ multiplex PCR; TCRdb's copy keeps in-frame clones and lacks some. The sample records around 26,000 clones, roughly three quarters being singletons. The CDR3 is 17 amino acids. The J segment lost 1 base and the V segment lost 0 bases, leaving 7 bases of the junction unmatched. Germline V gene data show CDR1 as SGHRS and CDR2 as YFSETQ. Treatment of all HIV participants took place in the United States. The chain couples TRBV5-1 to TRBJ1-1; 9 bases are shared with TRBD1. This TCR derives from a woman between 40 and 50 years old with HIV. The specimen comprised unsorted PBMCs, sampled 0.5 years after starting antiretroviral therapy. CDR3 in DNA: TGCGCCAGCAGCTTGGGGGGGACAGGGTATCAGAACACTGAAGCTTTCTTT. This gives the protein CASSLGGTGYQNTEAFF.